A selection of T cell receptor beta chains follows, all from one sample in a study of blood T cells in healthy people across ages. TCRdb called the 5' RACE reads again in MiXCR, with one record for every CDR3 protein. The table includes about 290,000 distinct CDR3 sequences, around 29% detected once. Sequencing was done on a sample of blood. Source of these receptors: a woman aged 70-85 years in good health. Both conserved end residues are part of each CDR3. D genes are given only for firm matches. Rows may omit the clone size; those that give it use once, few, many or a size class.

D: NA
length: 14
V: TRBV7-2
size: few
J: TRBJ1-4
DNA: TGTGCCAGCAGCTTTCAGACAACTAATGAAAAACTGTTTTTT
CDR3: CASSFQTTNEKLFF

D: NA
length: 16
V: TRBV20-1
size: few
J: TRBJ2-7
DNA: TGCAGTGCTAGAGATGATTACGGGGCCAGCTCCTACGAGCAGTACTTC
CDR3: CSARDDYGASSYEQYF

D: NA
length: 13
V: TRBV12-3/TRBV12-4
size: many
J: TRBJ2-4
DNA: TGTGCCAGCAGTCCAAGGGCGAAAAACATTCAGTACTTC
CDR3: CASSPRAKNIQYF

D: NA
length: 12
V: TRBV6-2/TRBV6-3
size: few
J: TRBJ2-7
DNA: TGTGCCAGCAGGACAGTATCCTACGAGCAGTACTTC
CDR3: CASRTVSYEQYF

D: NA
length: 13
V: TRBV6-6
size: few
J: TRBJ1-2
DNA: TGTGCCAGCAGTTACATCGGGACATATGGCTACACCTTC
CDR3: CASSYIGTYGYTF

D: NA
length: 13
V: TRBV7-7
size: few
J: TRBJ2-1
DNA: TGTGCTAGCGCACGGTCGGGGAACAATGAGCAGTTCTTC
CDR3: CASARSGNNEQFF

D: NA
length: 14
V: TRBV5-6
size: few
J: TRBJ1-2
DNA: TGTGCCAGCAGCTATTCAGGGGTCGGCTATGGCTACACCTTC
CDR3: CASSYSGVGYGYTF

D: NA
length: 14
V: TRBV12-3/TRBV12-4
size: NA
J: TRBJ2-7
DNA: TGTGCCAGCAGTTTGAACGGGGTGGTTTCTGGGCAGTACTTC
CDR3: CASSLNGVVSGQYF

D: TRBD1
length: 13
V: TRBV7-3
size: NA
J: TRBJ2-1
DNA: TGTGCCAGCAGCTGGACAGGGTCGAATGAGCAGTTCTTC
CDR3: CASSWTGSNEQFF

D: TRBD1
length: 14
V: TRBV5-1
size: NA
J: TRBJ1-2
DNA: TGCGCCAGCAGCCCTGCCCGACAGGGGGCTGGCTACACCTTC
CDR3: CASSPARQGAGYTF

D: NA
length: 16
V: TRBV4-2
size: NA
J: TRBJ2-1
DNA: TGTGCCAGCAGCCAAGCTCTGCGGAGCTCCTACAATGAGCAGTTCTTC
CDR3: CASSQALRSSYNEQFF

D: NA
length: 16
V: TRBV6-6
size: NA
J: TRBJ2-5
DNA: TGTGCCAGCAGTTACTCGAACTTAGGAGGATCAGGGACCCAGTACTTC
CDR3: CASSYSNLGGSGTQYF

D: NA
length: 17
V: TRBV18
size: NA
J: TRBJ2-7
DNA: TGTGCCAGCTCACGAGCCCCGGGACCCCAAAGCCCCTACGAGCAGTACTTC
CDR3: CASSRAPGPQSPYEQYF

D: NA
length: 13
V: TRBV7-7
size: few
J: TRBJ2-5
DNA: TGTGCTAGCAGCTCCGTCGCAGGGGAGACCCAGTACTTC
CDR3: CASSSVAGETQYF

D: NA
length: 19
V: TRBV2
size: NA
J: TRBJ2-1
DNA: TGTGCCAGCAGAGGGCCAAATCAGCGGAGCGGCCCCTCCTGCAATGAGCAGTTCTTC
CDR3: CASRGPNQRSGPSCNEQFF

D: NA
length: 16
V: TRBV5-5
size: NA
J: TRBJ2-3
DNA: TGTGCCAGCAGCCCACTAGCCCTAACTAGCACAGATACGCAGTATTTT
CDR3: CASSPLALTSTDTQYF

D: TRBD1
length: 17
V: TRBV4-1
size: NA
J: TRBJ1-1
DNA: TGCGCCAGCAGCCCCGGGACAGGGGGCTTGGGGAACACTGAAGCTTTCTTT
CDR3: CASSPGTGGLGNTEAFF

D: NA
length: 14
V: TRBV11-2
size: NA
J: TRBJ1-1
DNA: TGTGCCAGCAGCGTCCCTTCAAGGAACACTGAAGCTTTCTTT
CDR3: CASSVPSRNTEAFF

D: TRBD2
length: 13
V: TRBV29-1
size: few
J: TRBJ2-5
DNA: TGCAGCGTTGTTGAAGCGGGAGGAGAGACCCAGTACTTC
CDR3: CSVVEAGGETQYF

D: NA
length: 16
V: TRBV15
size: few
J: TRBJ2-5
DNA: TGTGCCACCAGCAGGGGTGATTTTAGCGAGAAAGAGACCCAGTACTTC
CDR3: CATSRGDFSEKETQYF

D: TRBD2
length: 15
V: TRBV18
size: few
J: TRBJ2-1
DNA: TGTGCCAGCTCACCAGGGGGGGAGAGGTACAATGAGCAGTTCTTC
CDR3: CASSPGGERYNEQFF

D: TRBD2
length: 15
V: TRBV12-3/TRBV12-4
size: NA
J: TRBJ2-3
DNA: TGTGCCAGCAGTAAAACTAGCGGGAGCGCAGATACGCAGTATTTT
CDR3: CASSKTSGSADTQYF

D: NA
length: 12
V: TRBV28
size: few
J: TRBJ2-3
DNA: TGTGCCAGCATGCTGGGGCCAGATACGCAGTATTTT
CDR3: CASMLGPDTQYF

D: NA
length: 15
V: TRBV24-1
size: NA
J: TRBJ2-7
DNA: TGTGCCACCGGTGATTCGGGATTCGCGGAAGAAGAGCAGTACTTC
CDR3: CATGDSGFAEEEQYF

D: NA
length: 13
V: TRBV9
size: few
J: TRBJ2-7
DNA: TGTGCCAGCGGTGACGGAAGCTCCTACGAGCAGTACTTC
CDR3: CASGDGSSYEQYF

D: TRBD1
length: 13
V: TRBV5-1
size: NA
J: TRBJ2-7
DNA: TGCGCCAGCAGCGAGACAGGGAGAATTAAGCAGTACTTC
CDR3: CASSETGRIKQYF

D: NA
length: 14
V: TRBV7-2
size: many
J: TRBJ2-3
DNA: TGTGCCAGCAGCTTAGAGGGCAGCACAGATACGCAGTATTTT
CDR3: CASSLEGSTDTQYF

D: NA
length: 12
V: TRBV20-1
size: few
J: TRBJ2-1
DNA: TGCAGCGTTTTAGGGATGAACAATGAGCAGTTCTTC
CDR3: CSVLGMNNEQFF

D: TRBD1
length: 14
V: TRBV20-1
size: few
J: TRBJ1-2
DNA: TGCAGTGCGGCCGGGACAGGTGCTAACTATGGCTACACCTTC
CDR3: CSAAGTGANYGYTF

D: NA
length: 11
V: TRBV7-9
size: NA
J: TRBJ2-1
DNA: TGTGCCAGCAGCTTCGACAGCTACCAGTTCTTC
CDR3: CASSFDSYQFF

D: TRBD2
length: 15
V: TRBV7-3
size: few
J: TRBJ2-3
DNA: TGTGCCAGCAGCTTAGCAGGACTAGTCTATGATACGCAGTATTTT
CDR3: CASSLAGLVYDTQYF

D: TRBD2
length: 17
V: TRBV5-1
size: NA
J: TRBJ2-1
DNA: TGCGCCAGCAGCACCGGGACTAGCGGGGGACTTTTTGATGAGCAGTTCTTC
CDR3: CASSTGTSGGLFDEQFF

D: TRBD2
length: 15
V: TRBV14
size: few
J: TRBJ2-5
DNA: TGTGCCAGCAGCCAAACTAGCGGGATCCTTGTGACCCAGTACTTC
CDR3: CASSQTSGILVTQYF

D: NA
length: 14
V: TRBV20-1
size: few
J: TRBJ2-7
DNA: TGCAGTGCAAATTCCGACCGGGCTGCCTACGAGCAGTACTTC
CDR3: CSANSDRAAYEQYF

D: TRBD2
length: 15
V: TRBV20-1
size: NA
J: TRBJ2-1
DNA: TGCAGTGCTAGAGTTCCCAGCGGGAGTCGTTATGAGCAGTTCTTC
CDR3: CSARVPSGSRYEQFF

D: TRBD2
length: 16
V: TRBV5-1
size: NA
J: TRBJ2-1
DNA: TGCGCCAGCAGCACCTCTAGCGGGGGGGCCAGCAATGAGCAGTTCTTC
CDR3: CASSTSSGGASNEQFF

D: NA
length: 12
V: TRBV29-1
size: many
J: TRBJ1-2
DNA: TGCAGCGTTGACCGAGGGGGCTATGGCTACACCTTC
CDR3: CSVDRGGYGYTF

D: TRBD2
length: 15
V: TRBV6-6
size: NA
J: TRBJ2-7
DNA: TGTGCCAGCGTCGGCATAGGACTAGGGCCCTACGAGCAGTACTTC
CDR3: CASVGIGLGPYEQYF

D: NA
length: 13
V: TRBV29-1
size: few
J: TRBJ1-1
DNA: TGCAGCGTTTCAACCTCACAGAACACTGAAGCTTTCTTT
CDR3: CSVSTSQNTEAFF

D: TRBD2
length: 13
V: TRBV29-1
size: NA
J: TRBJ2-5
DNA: TGCAGCGTTAATAGCGGGATTCGAGAGACCCAGTACTTC
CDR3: CSVNSGIRETQYF

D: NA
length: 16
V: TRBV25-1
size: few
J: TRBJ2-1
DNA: TGTGCCAGCAGTCTAAATCGTCCTAGCTCCTACAATGAGCAGTTCTTC
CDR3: CASSLNRPSSYNEQFF

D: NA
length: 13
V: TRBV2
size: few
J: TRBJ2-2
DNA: TGTGCCAGCAGTGGACTAATCTCCGGGGAGCTGTTTTTT
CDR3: CASSGLISGELFF

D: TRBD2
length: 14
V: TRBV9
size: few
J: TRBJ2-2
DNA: TGTGCCAGCAGCGTAGAAACTAGCGGCGGGGAGCTGTTTTTT
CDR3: CASSVETSGGELFF